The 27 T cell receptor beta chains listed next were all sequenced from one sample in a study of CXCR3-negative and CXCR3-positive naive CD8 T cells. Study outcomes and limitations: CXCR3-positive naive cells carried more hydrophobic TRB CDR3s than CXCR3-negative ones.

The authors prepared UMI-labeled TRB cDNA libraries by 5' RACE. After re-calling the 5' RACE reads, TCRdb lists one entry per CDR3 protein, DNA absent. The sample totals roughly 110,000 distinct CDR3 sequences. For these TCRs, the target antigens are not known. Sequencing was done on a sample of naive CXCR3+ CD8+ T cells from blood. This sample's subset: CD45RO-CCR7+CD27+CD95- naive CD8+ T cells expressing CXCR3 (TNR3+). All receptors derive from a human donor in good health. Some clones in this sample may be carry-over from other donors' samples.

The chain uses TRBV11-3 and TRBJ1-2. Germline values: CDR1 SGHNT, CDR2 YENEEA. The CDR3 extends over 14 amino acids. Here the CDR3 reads CASSHRSDGYGYTF.

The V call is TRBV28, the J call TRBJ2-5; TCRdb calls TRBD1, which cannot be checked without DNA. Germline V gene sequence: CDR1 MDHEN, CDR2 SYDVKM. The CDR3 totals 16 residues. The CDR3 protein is CASSFVQGSYQETQYF.

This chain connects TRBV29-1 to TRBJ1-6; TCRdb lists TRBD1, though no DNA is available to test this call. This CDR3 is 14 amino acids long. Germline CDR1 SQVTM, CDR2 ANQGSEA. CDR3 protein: CSVRGTGPNSPLHF.

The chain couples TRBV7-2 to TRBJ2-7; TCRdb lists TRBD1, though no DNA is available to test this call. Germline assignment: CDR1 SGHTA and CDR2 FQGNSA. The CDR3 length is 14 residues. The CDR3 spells CASSLSGGTYEQYF.

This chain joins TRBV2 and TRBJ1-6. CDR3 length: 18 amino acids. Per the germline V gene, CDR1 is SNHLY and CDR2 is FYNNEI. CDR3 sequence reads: CASSELTWQGPKGSPLHF.

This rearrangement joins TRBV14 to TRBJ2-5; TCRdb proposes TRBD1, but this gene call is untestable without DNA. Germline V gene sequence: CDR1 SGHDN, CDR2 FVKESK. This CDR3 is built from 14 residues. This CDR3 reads CASSQATGPETQYF.

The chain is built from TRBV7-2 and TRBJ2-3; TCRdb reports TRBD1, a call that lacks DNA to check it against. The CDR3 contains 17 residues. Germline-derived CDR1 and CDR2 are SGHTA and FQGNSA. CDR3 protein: CASSLVGGVGRTDTQYF. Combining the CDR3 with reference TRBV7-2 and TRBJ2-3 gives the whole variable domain GAGVSQSPSNKVTEKGKDVELRCDPISGHTALYWYRQSLGQGLEFLIYFQGNSAPDKSGLPSDRFSAERTGGSVSTLTIQRTQQEDSAVYLCASSLVGGVGRTDTQYFGPGTRLTVL.

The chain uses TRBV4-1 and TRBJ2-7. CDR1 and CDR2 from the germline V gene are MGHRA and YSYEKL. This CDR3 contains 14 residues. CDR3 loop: CASSQDGRPYEQYF.

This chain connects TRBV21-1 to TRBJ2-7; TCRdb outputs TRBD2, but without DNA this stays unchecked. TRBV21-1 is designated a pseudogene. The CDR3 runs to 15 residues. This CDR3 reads CASSLRLAGGHEQYF.

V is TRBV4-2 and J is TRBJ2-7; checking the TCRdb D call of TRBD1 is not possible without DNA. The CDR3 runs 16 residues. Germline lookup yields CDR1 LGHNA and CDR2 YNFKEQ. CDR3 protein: CASSQLGTGFLSEQYF.

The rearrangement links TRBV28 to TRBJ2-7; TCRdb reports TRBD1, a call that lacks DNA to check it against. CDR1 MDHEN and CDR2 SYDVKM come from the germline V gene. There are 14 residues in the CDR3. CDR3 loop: CASSSTGYSYEQYF.

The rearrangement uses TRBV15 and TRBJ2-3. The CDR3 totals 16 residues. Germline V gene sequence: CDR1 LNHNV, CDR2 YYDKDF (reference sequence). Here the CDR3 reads CATSRDRTGGTDTQYF. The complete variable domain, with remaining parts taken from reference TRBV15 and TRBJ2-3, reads DAMVIQNPRYQVTQFGKPVTLSCSQTLNHNVMYWYQQKSSQAPKLLFHYYDKDFNNEADTPDNFQSRRPNTSFCFLDIRSPGLGDTAMYLCATSRDRTGGTDTQYFGPGTRLTVL.

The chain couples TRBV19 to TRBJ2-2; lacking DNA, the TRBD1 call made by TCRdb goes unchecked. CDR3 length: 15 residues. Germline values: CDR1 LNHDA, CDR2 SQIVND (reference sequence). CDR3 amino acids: CASSMTLTGSGELFF.

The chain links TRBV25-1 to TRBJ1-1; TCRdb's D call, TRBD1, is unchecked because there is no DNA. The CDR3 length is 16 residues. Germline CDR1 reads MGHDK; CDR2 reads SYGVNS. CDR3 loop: CASRPPWGGKNTEAFF.

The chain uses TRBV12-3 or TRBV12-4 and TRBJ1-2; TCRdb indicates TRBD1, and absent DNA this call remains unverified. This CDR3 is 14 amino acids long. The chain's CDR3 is CASSRTGRVDGYTF.

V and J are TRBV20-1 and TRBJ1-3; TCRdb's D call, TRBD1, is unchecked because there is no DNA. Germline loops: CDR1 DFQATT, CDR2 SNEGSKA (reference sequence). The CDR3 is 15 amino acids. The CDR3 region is CSASHAGGVGNTIYF.

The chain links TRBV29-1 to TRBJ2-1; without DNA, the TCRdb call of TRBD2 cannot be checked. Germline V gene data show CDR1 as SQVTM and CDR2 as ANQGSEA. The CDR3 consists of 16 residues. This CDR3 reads CSVEGLAGEWNNEQFF.

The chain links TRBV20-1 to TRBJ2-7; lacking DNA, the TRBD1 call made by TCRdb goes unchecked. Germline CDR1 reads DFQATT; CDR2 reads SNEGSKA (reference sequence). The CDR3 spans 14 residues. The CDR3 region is CSARPGQGSYEQYF.

CDR3 region: CASSQGWDRSEDVLTF. The genes are TRBV14 and TRBJ2-6; without DNA, the TCRdb call of TRBD1 cannot be checked. The CDR3 loop spans 16 amino acids. Germline values: CDR1 SGHDN, CDR2 FVKESK.

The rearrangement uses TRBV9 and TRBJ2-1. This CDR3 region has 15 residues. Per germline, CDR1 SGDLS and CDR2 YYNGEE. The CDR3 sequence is CASSATYSSYNEQFF.

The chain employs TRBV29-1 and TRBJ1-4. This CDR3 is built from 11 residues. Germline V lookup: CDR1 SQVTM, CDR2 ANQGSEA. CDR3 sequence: CSVLDSGKLFF.

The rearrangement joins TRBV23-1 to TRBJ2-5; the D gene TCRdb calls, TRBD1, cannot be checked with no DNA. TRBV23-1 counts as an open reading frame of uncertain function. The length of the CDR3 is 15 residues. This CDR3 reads CASRGFRDRGSAQYF.

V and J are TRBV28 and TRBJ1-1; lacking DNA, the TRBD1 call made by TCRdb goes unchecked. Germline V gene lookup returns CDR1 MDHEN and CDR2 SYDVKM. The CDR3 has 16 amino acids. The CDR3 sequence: CASNKPVTGGGTEAFF.

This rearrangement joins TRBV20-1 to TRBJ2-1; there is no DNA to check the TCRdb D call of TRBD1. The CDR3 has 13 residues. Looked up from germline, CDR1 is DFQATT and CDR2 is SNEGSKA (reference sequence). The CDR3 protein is CSASQGSYNEQFF.

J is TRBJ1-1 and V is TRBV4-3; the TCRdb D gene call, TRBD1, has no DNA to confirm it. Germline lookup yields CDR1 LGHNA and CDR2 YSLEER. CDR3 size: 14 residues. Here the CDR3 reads CASSQVQQGPEAFF.

The CDR3 loop is CASSSEGENYYGYTF. V is TRBV5-1 and J is TRBJ1-2; TCRdb's D gene call, TRBD1, goes unchecked for lack of DNA. Germline-derived CDR1 and CDR2 are SGHRS and YFSETQ. CDR3 length: 15 residues.

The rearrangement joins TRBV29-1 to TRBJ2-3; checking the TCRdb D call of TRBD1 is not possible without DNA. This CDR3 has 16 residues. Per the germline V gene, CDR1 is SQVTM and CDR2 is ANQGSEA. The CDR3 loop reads CSVESPFGFSTDTQYF.